This T cell receptor beta chain comes out of a study of patients and donors after allogeneic stem cell transplantation. TCRdb processed the RT-PCR reads anew with MiXCR; each CDR3 protein has one entry. The data contain 190,000 or so distinct CDR3 sequences, 41% of them singletons. CDR1 is SQVTM and CDR2 is ANQGSEA in the germline V gene. J gave up 0 bases and V 7 bases, and 6 bases lay outside the gene matches. This CDR3 is 14 amino acids long. This clonotype appeared a few times. The chain carries TRBV29-1 and TRBJ2-3; 8 bases fit TRBD2. The sequenced sample was blood, either unsorted or a sorted T cell fraction (not recorded which). The sequence was obtained from a human donor who was either an allogeneic HSCT recipient or a stem cell or donor lymphocyte infusion donor (not recorded which). It is not recorded whose cells these are; they may come from a transplant donor. The DNA of the CDR3 is TGCAGCGCTTCACTAGCGGTCAGCACAGATACGCAGTATTTT. This codes for CSASLAVSTDTQYF.